These T cell receptor beta chains were read from a single sample in a study of control samples from healthy donors and cancer patients. Sequencing was performed with immunoSEQ multiplex PCR; in TCRdb, only in-frame clones are kept and a portion is missing. Of around 100,000 clones listed, approximately 90% are singletons. Sequencing input: blood. These receptor sequences come from a woman aged 18-29 years in good health. CDR3s include the opening cysteine and the closing phenylalanine or tryptophan. A D gene is named only where the DNA matches it firmly. Rows may omit the clone size; those that give it use once, few, many or a size class.

d_gene | j_gene | abundance | v_gene | CDR3aa | CDR3nt
. | TRBJ2-5 | . | TRBV28 | CASSRQLGETQYF | TGTGCCAGCAGTCGACAGCTTGGAGAGACCCAGTACTTC
TRBD1 | TRBJ1-2 | . | TRBV5-1 | CASSLTGQGANYGYTF | TGCGCCAGCAGCTTGACGGGACAGGGGGCGAACTATGGCTACACCTTC
. | TRBJ2-7 | . | TRBV2 | CASLQGTHSGYEQYF | TGTGCCAGCCTTCAAGGGACCCACTCGGGCTACGAGCAGTACTTC
. | TRBJ1-5 | . | TRBV28 | CASSLEGGRNQPQHF | TGTGCCAGCAGCCTAGAGGGGGGAAGGAATCAGCCCCAGCATTTT
TRBD1 | TRBJ1-2 | few | TRBV24-1 | CATSDDVGTAYGYTF | TGTGCCACCAGTGACGATGTCGGGACAGCCTATGGCTACACCTTC
. | TRBJ1-3 | . | TRBV3-1/TRBV3-2 | CASIDSGNTIYF | TGTGCCAGCATAGACTCTGGAAACACCATATATTTT
. | TRBJ1-4 | . | TRBV2 | CASRANRMGEKLFF | TGTGCCAGCAGGGCAAATCGGATGGGGGAAAAACTGTTTTTT
TRBD2 | TRBJ2-5 | . | TRBV9 | CASSPRLAVETQYF | TGTGCCAGCAGCCCTAGACTAGCGGTGGAGACCCAGTACTTC
. | TRBJ1-6 | . | TRBV28 | CASSSPRQGNSPLHF | TGTGCCAGCAGTTCACCCAGGCAGGGTAATTCACCCCTCCACTTT
. | TRBJ1-5 | . | TRBV6-4 | CASSDQGDQPQHF | TGTGCCAGCAGTGACCAGGGAGATCAGCCCCAGCATTTT
TRBD1 | TRBJ1-6 | . | TRBV6-1 | CASSEETGGGSPLHF | TGTGCCAGCAGTGAAGAGACAGGGGGAGGTTCACCCCTCCACTTT
TRBD2 | TRBJ2-2 | once | TRBV11-2 | CASSSLAGGNTVLFF | TGTGCCAGCAGCTCGTTAGCGGGAGGGAATACGGTGCTGTTTTTT
. | TRBJ2-2 | . | TRBV5-6 | CASSLQGPNTGELFF | TGTGCCAGCAGCTTACAGGGACCGAACACCGGGGAGCTGTTTTTT
. | TRBJ1-1 | . | TRBV10-3 | CAVGGRSTEAFF | TGTGCCGTCGGGGGGCGTTCCACTGAAGCTTTCTTT
. | TRBJ1-1 | . | TRBV15 | CATSRDRGEAFF | TGTGCCACCAGCAGAGACAGGGGAGAAGCTTTCTTT
TRBD1 | TRBJ2-7 | few | TRBV14 | CASSLTGTGDEQYF | TGTGCCAGCAGCCTGACCGGGACAGGGGACGAGCAGTACTTC
. | TRBJ1-5 | . | TRBV4-1 | CASSREGSNQPQHF | TGCGCCAGCAGCCGAGAAGGGAGCAATCAGCCCCAGCATTTT
. | TRBJ1-1 | . | TRBV27 | CASSPGRGTEAFF | TGTGCCAGCAGCCCCGGGAGGGGGACTGAAGCTTTCTTT
. | TRBJ1-1 | . | TRBV4-3 | CASRKSGVGGNTEAFF | TGCGCCAGCAGGAAGTCGGGTGTGGGGGGGAATACTGAAGCTTTCTTT
. | TRBJ2-6 | . | TRBV14 | CASSQQISGANVLTF | TGTGCCAGCAGCCAACAAATCTCTGGGGCCAACGTCCTGACTTTC
. | TRBJ1-2 | . | TRBV7-9 | CASSLDTGAYGYTF | TGTGCCAGCAGCTTAGACACAGGTGCTTATGGCTACACCTTC
TRBD2 | TRBJ2-1 | . | TRBV27 | CASSLLGLSGRVESYNEQFF | TGTGCCAGCAGTTTACTGGGACTTAGCGGGCGCGTTGAGTCCTACAATGAGCAGTTCTTC
. | TRBJ1-1 | . | TRBV9 | CASSGTLNTEAFF | TGTGCCAGCAGCGGTACACTGAACACTGAAGCTTTCTTT
. | TRBJ2-6 | . | TRBV7-2 | CASSFTGGWANVLTF | TGTGCCAGCAGTTTTACTGGGGGGTGGGCCAACGTCCTGACTTTC
TRBD1 | TRBJ1-3 | . | TRBV25-1 | CASKDRGAGNTIYF | TGTGCCAGCAAGGACAGGGGGGCTGGAAACACCATATATTTT
. | TRBJ2-2 | . | TRBV24-1 | CATSDTGSGELFF | TGTGCCACCAGCGACACAGGCTCCGGGGAGCTGTTTTTT
. | TRBJ1-4 | few | TRBV20-1 | CSASLPATNEKLFF | TGCAGTGCTAGTCTCCCTGCAACTAATGAAAAACTGTTTTTT
TRBD1 | TRBJ2-7 | . | TRBV6-5 | CASRGDRSSYEQYF | TGTGCCAGCAGGGGGGACAGAAGCTCCTACGAGCAGTACTTC